This TCR beta chain was found in a study of shared clonotypes between healthy human individuals (dated by TCRdb to about 2020). About the full investigation: The cohort included a few men and a couple of women between 18 and 49 years of age. Between about 0.9 and 8.9 billion PBMCs per donor were obtained by leukapheresis. Different laboratories and diverse techniques were used to prepare libraries and sequence TCR repertoires, to increase sequencing depth and limit assay-specific biases. For each donor, three plates each were used for CD4 naive and CD4 memory, two plates were used for CD8 naive, and one plate was used for CD8 memory. Blood TCR repertoires of roughly 5 healthy adults were deeply sequenced to estimate repertoire size and the extent of clonotype sharing between individuals. Findings and caveats that apply to the study as a whole: Incomplete sequencing was indicated by rarefaction of sorted-subset datasets, despite the large sequencing depth. The small number of donors limited the genetic and exposure-history diversity represented. Across a handful of donors, 4.5% to 6.5% of naive CD4, over 3% of naive CD8, around 2.1% of memory CD4, and 0.4% to 0.45% of memory CD8 clonotypes were shared. Higher generation probabilities were observed for clonotypes shared by all four sorted-subset donors than for non-shared clonotypes. Naive subsets generally had larger estimated clonotype richness than memory subsets. Based on pairwise subsampling, the degree of clonotype sharing among donors was expected to be affected by sequencing depth. Sampling was restricted to blood, and TCR repertoires in tissue are likely to differ from TCR repertoires in blood.

From the cysteine through the phenylalanine, the CDR3 covers 13 amino acids. CDR3 DNA only is kept here, 39 bases in frame from base 1. The germline V gene specifies SNHLY as CDR1 and FYNNEI as CDR2. V is pruned by 6 bases and J by 3 bases, leaving 4 bases of the junction without a gene match. TCR CDR3 regions were amplified from genomic DNA by multiplex PCR using the deep immunoSEQ assay. Genomic DNA extracted from each cell subset was distributed evenly over all wells of several immunoSEQ 96-well plates, and each plate served as one replicate. Each replicate PCR for sorted subsets received approximately 200 ng genomic DNA, equal to about 30,000 T cell genomes. Purified libraries were measured with a Qubit 3.0 fluorometer, size-checked on a Bioanalyzer 2100, and measured again with the KAPA Library Quantification kit. Every immunoSEQ 96-well plate was sequenced on a dedicated single-read 150-cycle Illumina NextSeq 550 flow cell. The paper's data handling went like this. The immunoSEQ output contained only junctional sequences without quality scores, so filtering could not match that applied to full-length reads. Sequences were annotated with PyIR, a Python wrapper for IgBLAST v1.9, using IMGT germline references to assign V/J genes and CDR3. Any read was removed if the V/J assignment was weak (E-value above 1e-6), the CDR3 was missing, or the read contained stop codons, out-of-frame junctions, or ambiguous translated residues. V3J clonotypes were defined as sequences sharing the same inferred V gene, J gene, and CDR3 amino acid sequence. The percentage overlap between two repertoires was calculated by dividing the number of shared unique clonotypes by the size of the smaller repertoire. Three approaches were used to assess repertoire richness: RTK rarefaction, the Chao1 estimator, and Recon v2.1 estimates of unobserved clonotypes. Generation probabilities were computed with OLGA for all TCRbeta clonotypes obtained by the gDNA method from several donors. Held by TCRdb, this immuneACCESS table contains in-frame sequences only and omits some clones. Under half of the omission traces to an unresolved V gene where checked; the cause of the rest is unknown. That table furnishes V, J and clone size, whereas the DNA furnished D and trimming. The sample has some 2,100,000 clones on record, approximately 94% of them singletons. The biggest ten clones account for roughly 0.13% of the sample.

Notes on this clone: No cognate antigen has been identified for it. Base quality data are lacking; no much larger clone is found one base away.

Donors were healthy HIV-negative adults with no recently reported acute infections or vaccinations. All donors were Caucasian adults living in Nashville, Tennessee, USA. CD4+ T cells were enriched by magnetic negative selection, after which naive cells were positively selected on CD45RA and the negative fraction was taken as the memory subset. Blood was obtained by leukapheresis, after which PBMCs were separated by Ficoll-Histopaque density gradient centrifugation and cryopreserved in liquid nitrogen vapor phase. Analytical flow cytometry was used to check the purity and quantity of each magnetically sorted T cell population. Genomic DNA was isolated from each sorted fraction and quantified by UV absorbance on a Nanodrop 2000c.

The V gene is TRBV2 and the J gene is TRBJ1-1; TRBD1 aligns with 7 central bases. The sequencing sample was made of naive CD4+ T cells sorted from blood. In the paper's terms, the cell subset or site label means: CD45RA+ positively selected. The sequence came from a man aged 18 to 30 in good health. The CDR3 amino acid sequence is: CASRATGDTEAFF. The DNA is as follows: TGTGCCAGCAGGGCTACAGGGGACACTGAAGCTTTCTTT.